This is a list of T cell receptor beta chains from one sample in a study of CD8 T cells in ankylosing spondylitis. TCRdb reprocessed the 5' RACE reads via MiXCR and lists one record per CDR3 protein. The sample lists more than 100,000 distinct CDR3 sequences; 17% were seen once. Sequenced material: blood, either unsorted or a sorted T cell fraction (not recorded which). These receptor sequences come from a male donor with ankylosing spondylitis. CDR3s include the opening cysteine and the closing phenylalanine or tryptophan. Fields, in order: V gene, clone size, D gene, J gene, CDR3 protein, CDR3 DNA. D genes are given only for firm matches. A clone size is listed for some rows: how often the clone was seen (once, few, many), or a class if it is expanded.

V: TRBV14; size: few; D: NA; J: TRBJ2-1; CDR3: CASSLAVSNEQFF; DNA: TGTGCCAGCAGCTTGGCCGTTTCCAATGAGCAGTTCTTC
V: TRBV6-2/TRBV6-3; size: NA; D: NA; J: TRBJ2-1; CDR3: CASSLVLEQFF; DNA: TGTGCCAGCAGTTTGGTTCTAGAGCAGTTCTTC
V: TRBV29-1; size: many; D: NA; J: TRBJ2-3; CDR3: CSVEDGGYTDTQYF; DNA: TGCAGCGTTGAAGACGGGGGCTACACAGATACGCAGTATTTT
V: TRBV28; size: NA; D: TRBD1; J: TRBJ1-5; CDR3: CASRRIQGEIRNQPQHF; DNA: TGTGCCAGCAGACGCATCCAGGGGGAGATACGCAATCAGCCCCAGCATTTT
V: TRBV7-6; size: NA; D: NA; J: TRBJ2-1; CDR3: CASSLSRAAQYNEQFF; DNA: TGTGCCAGCAGCTTAAGTCGAGCGGCCCAATACAATGAGCAGTTCTTC
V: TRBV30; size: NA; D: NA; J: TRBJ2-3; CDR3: CAWSGLDTQYF; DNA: TGTGCCTGGAGCGGTTTAGATACGCAGTATTTT
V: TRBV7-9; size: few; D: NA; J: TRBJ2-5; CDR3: CASSYTVTQETQYF; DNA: TGTGCCAGCAGTTATACAGTAACTCAAGAGACCCAGTACTTC
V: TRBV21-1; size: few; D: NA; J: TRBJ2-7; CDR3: CASSKPPWRGGFYEQYF; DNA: TGTGCCAGCAGCAAACCCCCCTGGAGGGGCGGCTTCTACGAGCAGTACTTC
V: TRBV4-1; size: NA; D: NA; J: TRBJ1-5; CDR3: CASSQDRVGQPQHF; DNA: TGCGCCAGCAGCCAAGATCGGGTAGGTCAGCCCCAGCATTTT
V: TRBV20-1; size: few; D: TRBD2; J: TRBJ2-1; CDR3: CSASDMTGGNYNEQFF; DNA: TGCAGTGCTAGCGATATGACGGGAGGCAACTACAATGAGCAGTTCTTC
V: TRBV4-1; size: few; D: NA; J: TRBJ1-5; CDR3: CASSLGGGWGSNQPQHF; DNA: TGCGCCAGCAGCCTCGGTGGGGGGTGGGGTAGCAATCAGCCCCAGCATTTT
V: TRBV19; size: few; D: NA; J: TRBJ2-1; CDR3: CASSYRFVGFRLVGDEQFF; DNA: TGTGCCAGTAGTTATAGATTTGTGGGTTTCCGACTAGTGGGTGATGAGCAGTTCTTC
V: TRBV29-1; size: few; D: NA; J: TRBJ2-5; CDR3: CSVDHRTPTETQYF; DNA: TGCAGCGTTGACCACAGAACCCCTACGGAGACCCAGTACTTC
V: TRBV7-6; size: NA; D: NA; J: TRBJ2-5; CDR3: CASSLPVEGETQYF; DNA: TGTGCCAGCAGCTTACCAGTAGAGGGGGAGACCCAGTACTTC
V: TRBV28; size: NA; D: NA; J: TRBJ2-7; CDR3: CASSFTGLSGTEVYF; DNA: TGTGCCAGCAGTTTCACGGGACTTTCGGGGACGGAAGTGTACTTC
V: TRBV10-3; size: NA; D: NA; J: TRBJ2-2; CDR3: CAAASEGNTGELFF; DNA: TGTGCCGCTGCCTCCGAGGGCAACACCGGGGAGCTGTTTTTT
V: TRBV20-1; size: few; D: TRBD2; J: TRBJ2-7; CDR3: CSALPREGSYEQYF; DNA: TGCAGTGCTCTCCCCCGGGAGGGGTCCTACGAGCAGTACTTC
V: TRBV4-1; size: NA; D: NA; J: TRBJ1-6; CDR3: CASSQTGSSYNSPLHF; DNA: TGCGCCAGCAGCCAAACAGGGAGCTCCTATAATTCACCCCTCCACTTT
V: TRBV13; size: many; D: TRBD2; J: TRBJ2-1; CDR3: CASSLSPGGRFF; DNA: TGTGCCAGCAGCTTATCCCCGGGAGGGCGGTTCTTC
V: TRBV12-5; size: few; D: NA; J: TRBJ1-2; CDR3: CASGIPGFGYTF; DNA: TGTGCTAGTGGTATACCAGGGTTCGGCTACACCTTC